The entry below gives a single TCR beta chain sequence along with its context. These data are taken from a study of blood T cell repertoires in COVID-19. On the study more broadly: Samples of COVID-19 (acute and convalescent) were obtained from the United States, Italy and Spain. T cells, B-cell-depleted T cells, or PBMCs supplied cDNA or gDNA.

Original data processing: Quantification of nucleated cells was approximated via reference gene primer amplification. Using immunoSEQ multiplex PCR, the repertoire was profiled, and TCRdb retains in-frame clones only, with some absent. V, J and clone size are those of that table, while D and trimming were read from the DNA. The repertoire holds roughly 40,000 clones, under 90% seen once, with about 6.5% in the top ten. The CDR3 sequence is 15 residues long. Germline-derived CDR1 and CDR2 are MNHEY and SVGAGI. V lost 0 bases and J lost 7, with 12 bases in between. The receptor comes from a human donor in a cohort sampled during active COVID-19. Sequencing was performed on peripheral blood. The chain is built from TRBV6-5 and TRBJ1-4; D may be TRBD1 (5 bases). Here the CDR3 reads CASSYSTREGEKLFF. In DNA, the CDR3 is TGTGCCAGCAGTTACTCGACCAGGGAGGGTGAAAAACTGTTTTTT.